This TCR beta chain was profiled in a study of T cell responses to AZD1222 COVID-19 vaccine. Study findings and constraints: Reports indicate that nearly half of spike-specific TCRs are directed at unmutated variant regions. Among AZD1222 vaccinees, only five or six were seropositive at baseline. Donors, mostly white British, included more females; clonal diversity was possibly underestimated. Spike-wide coverage was observed for vaccine-associated CD4 TCRs, with dominant responses at 160-218 and 743-854.

V lost 4 bases, J lost 1 base, and 7 bases lay in between. The CDR3 runs 13 residues. The germline CDR1 and CDR2 sequences are SEHNR and FQNEAQ (reference sequence). Remarks on this clone: Its antigen is unidentified.

Measured with immunoSEQ multiplex PCR; TCRdb has only the in-frame clones, and not every one. The top ten clones hold around 1.1% of a sample with fewer than 200,000 clones, approximately 88% of them seen once. This sequence was found in an adult who received the AZD1222 COVID-19 vaccine. The chain uses TRBV7-9 and TRBJ1-1, with a tentative D call TRBD1 (5 bases). This material consisted of peripheral blood, taken 28 days after the second AZD1222 dose. CDR3 nucleotides: TGTGCCAGCAGCTCCAGGGCGAACACTGAAGCTTTCTTT. It is translated as CASSSRANTEAFF.